A single sample gave rise to the 23 T cell receptor beta chains below, sequenced in a study of spatial heterogeneity in lung cancer. The time point was: sample taken at primary tumor resection. These receptors' targets are unknown. Study conclusions and caveats: Counts that tracked tumor mutation counts were those of expanded intratumoral alpha and beta TCRs.

One entry per CDR3 protein results from TCRdb running MiXCR on the 5' RACE reads. The sample lists over 7,500 distinct CDR3 sequences, 6% to 6.5% occurring once. This sample comprised lung tumor tissue, obtained at surgery. The receptors originated from a female donor with early-stage non-small cell lung cancer.

This clonotype is labeled as large. The rearrangement links TRBV6-5 to TRBJ1-6; TRBD1 is a possible D gene (5 bases). This CDR3 is built from 14 residues. V was cut by 11 bases and J by 10 bases, with 21 bases left in between. Germline lookup yields CDR1 MNHEY and CDR2 SVGAGI. The CDR3 sequence: CAASPGLKNSPLHF. In nucleotides, the CDR3 is TGTGCCGCTAGCCCGGGACTTAAGAACTCACCCCTCCACTTT.

This clonotype was counted at least ten times. At one boundary the junction diverges from the germline segment, which might be a read error. The rearrangement uses TRBV7-2 and TRBJ1-1; D remains ambiguous. Germline CDR1 SGHTA, CDR2 FQGNSA. The CDR3 extends over 15 amino acids. In DNA form, the CDR3 reads TGTGCCAGCAGCTTATCGATCACAGAGAACGCTGAAGCTTTCTTT. It yields the protein CASSLSITENAEAFF.

By share of the sample, this clonotype is medium-sized. The chain joins TRBV12-3 or TRBV12-4 to TRBJ2-4; D remains ambiguous. The CDR3 is 12 residues long. The ends were cut back, 2 bases at V and 5 bases at J, with 4 bases in the middle. CDR3 sequence: CASSLLQNIQYF. CDR3 coding DNA: TGTGCCAGCAGTTTACTCCAAAACATTCAGTACTTC.

Many counts were recorded for this clonotype. The chain joins TRBV4-3 to TRBJ2-3; 7 nucleotides align to TRBD2. V was pared by 0 bases and J by 11 bases, with 5 bases of the junction left unmatched. The CDR3 is made up of 13 amino acids. CDR1 and CDR2 (germline): LGHNA, YSLEER. This CDR3 reads CASSQEGWEGQYF. The CDR3 region has the DNA TGCGCCAGCAGCCAAGAAGGGTGGGAGGGGCAGTATTTT.

This clonotype was recorded at least ten times. The chain recombines TRBV29-1 with TRBJ2-3, with D perhaps matching TRBD2 (5 bases). Between the trimmed V and J ends, which lost 4 bases and 0 bases, there was a span of 8 bases. The CDR3 extends over 13 amino acids. Looked up from germline, CDR1 is SQVTM and CDR2 is ANQGSEA. CDR3 bases: TGCAGCGTTGCGTGGGAGAGCACAGATACGCAGTATTTT. Encoded protein: CSVAWESTDTQYF.

By share, this clonotype counts as medium-sized. The chain joins TRBV18 to TRBJ1-2; weak D call: TRBD1 (6 bases). The V and J ends lost 5 bases and 3 bases respectively, with 16 bases between them. The CDR3 runs to 15 residues. CDR1 and CDR2 (germline): KGHSH, LQKENI. The CDR3: CASSSQGAIDYGYTF. CDR3 DNA: TGTGCCAGCTCATCACAGGGAGCTATCGACTATGGCTACACCTTC.

In its sample, this clonotype ranks as medium-sized. V gene TRBV15 combines with J gene TRBJ2-3; 11 bases agree with TRBD2. J lost 4 bases, V lost 8 bases, and 5 bases had no gene match. CDR3 length equals 14 residues. Germline V gene lookup returns CDR1 LNHNV and CDR2 YYDKDF (reference sequence). The CDR3, as DNA: TGTGCCACCGGGCGACTAGCGGGGTCAGATACGCAGTATTTT. Its translation: CATGRLAGSDTQYF.

This clonotype has at least ten counts. The chain combines TRBV5-1 with TRBJ1-1, with no clear D. The germline gives CDR1 SGHRS, CDR2 YFSETQ. V lost 2 bases and J lost 4, with 12 bases in between. This CDR3 region has 14 residues. The CDR3: CASSFEGGSTEAFF. DNA for the CDR3: TGCGCCAGCAGCTTTGAGGGAGGGAGCACTGAAGCTTTCTTT.

This clonotype ranks as medium-sized. The V and J genes are TRBV4-2 and TRBJ2-4, with D perhaps given as TRBD1 or TRBD2 (5 bases each). The CDR3 covers 16 residues. Trimming took 1 base from V and 3 from J, leaving 13 bases between them. The germline V gene has CDR1 LGHNA and CDR2 YNFKEQ. Here the CDR3 reads CASSQVVGANKNIQYF. In DNA form, the CDR3 reads TGTGCCAGCAGCCAAGTTGTCGGGGCGAACAAAAACATTCAGTACTTC.

In this sample, this clonotype is medium-sized. The J gene is TRBJ2-3, the V gene TRBV28; D tentatively reads TRBD1 or TRBD2 (5 bases each). The V end lost 4 bases, the J end lost 5 bases, and 16 bases lay between the germline ends. In germline, CDR1 is MDHEN, CDR2 SYDVKM. CDR3 size: 15 residues. The CDR3 loop is CASSSRDLPGDTQYF. The CDR3 bases are TGTGCCAGCAGTTCCCGGGACCTGCCGGGAGATACGCAGTATTTT.

Ten or more counts support this clonotype. CDR3: CASSETQNDNEQFF. The CDR3 region has the DNA TGTGCCAGCAGCGAAACACAGAACGACAATGAGCAGTTCTTC. The rearrangement uses TRBV7-9 and TRBJ2-1; D gene ambiguous. V was clipped by 5 bases and J by 5 bases, with 13 bases between them. This CDR3 has 14 amino acids. CDR1 and CDR2 from the germline V gene are SEHNR and FQNEAQ (reference sequence).

In the case of this clonotype: One junction end does not reproduce the germline sequence, and a read error may be involved. CDR3 sequence: CASSKDGLGSGADTQYF. The CDR3 DNA sequence: TGTGCCAGCAGCAAAGATGGATTGGGGTCGGGGGCAGATACGCAGTATTTT. The chain has TRBV4-2 and TRBJ2-3; possibly TRBD2 for D (6 bases). In germline, CDR1 is LGHNA, CDR2 YNFKEQ. The CDR3 extends over 17 amino acids.

This clonotype was seen at least ten times. The V and J genes are TRBV29-1 and TRBJ2-1; D gene uncertain. V was clipped by 6 bases and J by 6 bases, with 15 bases between them. The germline V gene encodes CDR1 SQVTM and CDR2 ANQGSEA. The CDR3 sequence is 13 residues long. CDR3 amino acids: CSVSLLVGNEQFF. DNA for the CDR3: TGCAGCGTATCCCTTTTAGTGGGCAATGAGCAGTTCTTC.

This clonotype was counted many times. Here the CDR3 reads CASSSEGNEQFF. CDR3 in DNA: TGTGCCAGCAGTTCTGAAGGGAATGAGCAGTTCTTC. The chain uses TRBV12-3 or TRBV12-4 and TRBJ2-1; no clear D gene. This CDR3 is built from 12 residues. The V gene lost 4 bases and the J gene lost 7 bases, with 8 bases spanning the gap.

This clonotype was counted at least ten times. The chain carries TRBV12-3 or TRBV12-4 and TRBJ2-3, with 13 bases lining up with TRBD2. The CDR3 sequence is 15 residues long. The trim removed 6 bases at V and 6 bases at J, leaving 6 bases unmatched. The chain's CDR3 is CASRPGLAGVDTQYF. Written as DNA, the CDR3 is TGTGCCAGCAGACCCGGACTAGCGGGAGTGGATACGCAGTATTTT.

The table lists this clonotype with a few counts. This chain joins TRBV4-2 and TRBJ2-3; the D is unclear. Germline values: CDR1 LGHNA, CDR2 YNFKEQ. The V end was cut by 0 bases, the J end by 3 bases, with 13 bases between. The CDR3 sequence is 16 residues long. The chain's CDR3 is CASSQEGSHQTDTQYF. The CDR3 DNA sequence: TGTGCCAGCAGCCAAGAGGGAAGCCATCAGACAGATACGCAGTATTTT.

As to this clonotype: The junction and the germline gene differ at one end; a read error may be behind it. V gene TRBV5-1 combines with J gene TRBJ2-7; D may correspond to TRBD1 or TRBD2 (5 bases each). Germline V lookup: CDR1 SGHRS, CDR2 YFSETQ. CDR3 length equals 12 residues. The CDR3 spells CASSQIGAERNF. The CDR3 coding sequence is TGCGCCAGCAGTCAAATCGGGGCAGAAAGGAACTTC. The full variable domain, in which reference TRBV5-1 and TRBJ2-7 provide the parts outside the CDR3, is KAGVTQTPRYLIKTRGQQVTLSCSPISGHRSVSWYQQTPGQGLQFLFEYFSETQRNKGNFPGRFSGRQFSNSRSEMNVSTLELGDSALYLCASSQIGAERNFGPGTRLTVT.

The table lists this clonotype with many counts. The gene calls are TRBV20-1 and TRBJ2-3, with 7 bases identical to TRBD2. J lost 1 base, V lost 3 bases, and 7 bases had no gene match. The CDR3 is 15 residues long. Looked up from germline, CDR1 is DFQATT and CDR2 is SNEGSKA (reference sequence). The DNA of the CDR3 is TGCAGTGCTAGTTTAGCGGGTCTGCGCACAGATACGCAGTATTTT. Encoded protein: CSASLAGLRTDTQYF.

The chain has TRBV20-1 and TRBJ2-1, with D perhaps TRBD1 or TRBD2 (6 bases each). This CDR3 is 14 amino acids long. The V gene lost 1 base and the J gene lost 8 bases, with 15 bases spanning the gap. Per the germline V gene, CDR1 is DFQATT and CDR2 is SNEGSKA (reference sequence). CDR3: CSARGGGHSDEQFF. For the CDR3, the DNA is TGCAGTGCTAGAGGAGGGGGGCATAGCGATGAGCAGTTCTTC.

This clonotype is labeled medium-sized. The rearrangement joins TRBV20-1 to TRBJ2-7; D call uncertain. Germline CDR1 and CDR2: DFQATT and SNEGSKA (reference sequence). The length of the CDR3 is 13 residues. With 3 bases removed from V and 1 base from J, the gap between germline ends came to 10 bases. The CDR3 DNA reads as TGCAGTGCTAGTTTTGCAGATTCCTACGAGCAGTACTTC. Translation: CSASFADSYEQYF.

DNA of the CDR3: TGTGCCAGCAGCCAAGAGGTCCGGGCAGAGACCCAGTACTTC. It specifies CASSQEVRAETQYF. The chain combines TRBV4-2 with TRBJ2-5; D gene uncertain. The CDR3 consists of 14 residues. Germline V gene lookup returns CDR1 LGHNA and CDR2 YNFKEQ. V shed 0 bases and J shed 4 bases, with 9 bases lying between them.

In this sample, this clonotype is medium-sized. The CDR3 DNA sequence: TGTGCCAGCACCCTCCCAGGCGTTGGCTATGGCTACACCTTC. Translating gives CASTLPGVGYGYTF. This chain uses TRBV7-2 with TRBJ1-2; D uncertain. The CDR3 consists of 14 residues. V was pared by 7 bases and J by 4 bases, with 16 bases between. CDR1 SGHTA and CDR2 FQGNSA come from the germline V gene.

This clonotype is medium-sized within its sample. The rearrangement uses TRBV6-1 and TRBJ1-6; D unresolved. This CDR3 contains 14 residues. V lost 0 bases to trimming and J lost 9 bases, with 9 bases between them. Germline V gives CDR1 MNHNS, CDR2 SASEGT. CDR3 DNA: TGTGCCAGCAGTGAAGCTTTCGAAGGTTCACCCCTCCACTTT. Amino acids: CASSEAFEGSPLHF.